Each of the 19 T cell receptor beta chains below was sequenced from the same sample in a study of cytomegalovirus exposure and HLA in healthy donors. The PCR used 60 Vbeta and 13 Jbeta primers. Data came from immunoSEQ multiplex PCR; TCRdb stores just in-frame clones and leaves some out. With 180,000 or so clones in the sample, the ten largest clones hold 0.7% to 0.8%. The sequenced sample consisted of PBMCs. The source of these receptors is a boy between 10 and 17 years old in good health and CMV-seronegative.

The chain couples TRBV5-4 to TRBJ1-1; D not resolved. The CDR3 runs 17 residues. Looked up from germline, CDR1 is SGHNT and CDR2 is YYREEE (reference sequence). V dropped 1 base and J dropped 8 bases, with 24 bases sitting between them. Here the CDR3 reads CASSLLPGELDLGEAFF. The CDR3 DNA reads TGTGCCAGCAGCTTGTTACCTGGGGAGCTGGATTTAGGGGAAGCTTTCTTT.

This sequence joins TRBV19 and TRBJ1-1; D is unclear. Trimming pared 4 bases from V and 0 bases from J, leaving 6 bases between. CDR1 and CDR2 (germline): LNHDA, SQIVND (reference sequence). This CDR3 has 13 amino acids. The CDR3, as DNA: TGTGCCAGTAGTAAGGGAGTGAACACTGAAGCTTTCTTT. Translated: CASSKGVNTEAFF. Looking up the rest from reference TRBV19 and TRBJ1-1 gives the full variable domain: DGGITQSPKYLFRKEGQNVTLSCEQNLNHDAMYWYRQDPGQGLRLIYYSQIVNDFQKGDIAEGYSVSREKKESFPLTVTSAQKNPTAFYLCASSKGVNTEAFFGQGTRLTVV.

This chain links TRBV7-8 with TRBJ1-3, with TRBD1 identical over 9 bases. V lost 5 bases to trimming and J lost 7 bases; unmatched junction nucleotides: 6. Germline CDR1 and CDR2: SGHVS and FQNEAQ. The CDR3 is 14 residues long. The CDR3 nucleotides read TGTGCCAGCAGCCGCCATGGACAGGGGAACACCATATATTTT. It encodes CASSRHGQGNTIYF.

V usage is TRBV14 and J usage is TRBJ2-7; the match to TRBD1 covers 7 bases. Germline CDR1 SGHDN, CDR2 FVKESK. The CDR3 length is 17 residues. Trimming removed 1 base from V and 2 bases from J; junction bases left unmatched: 11. The CDR3 DNA sequence: TGTGCCAGCAGCCAAGGTGTAACGGGGACAGTCCCCTACGAGCAGTACTTC. Residues: CASSQGVTGTVPYEQYF.

The chain is built from TRBV5-1 and TRBJ2-1, with 7 bases matching TRBD2. J gave up 10 bases and V 4 bases, and 2 bases lay outside the gene matches. This CDR3 contains 11 residues. In germline, CDR1 is SGHRS, CDR2 YFSETQ. The CDR3 DNA is TGCGCCAGCAGCCCCGGGAGGGAGCAGTTCTTC. Translating it yields CASSPGREQFF.

The V gene is TRBV23-1, the J gene TRBJ1-1, with TRBD1 as a possible D gene (6 bases). TRBV23-1 is identified as an open reading frame with a role that is uncertain. This CDR3 region has 14 residues. Trimming stripped 9 bases from V and 0 bases from J, with 14 bases between. CDR3 sequence reads: CAREDRPVNTEAFF. The DNA of the CDR3 is TGCGCCAGGGAGGACAGACCGGTGAACACTGAAGCTTTCTTT.

The V call is TRBV2, the J call TRBJ2-7, with 7 bases that match TRBD1. Germline CDR1 reads SNHLY; CDR2 reads FYNNEI. This CDR3 spans 15 amino acids. Germline trimming cut 6 bases from V and 1 base from J; bases unmatched to any gene: 9. The CDR3 nucleotides read TGTGCCAGCAGGCTTCCGGGACAGAATTCCTACGAGCAGTACTTC. It is translated as CASRLPGQNSYEQYF. The entire variable domain, with the rest obtained from reference TRBV2 and TRBJ2-7, is as follows: EPEVTQTPSHQVTQMGQEVILRCVPISNHLYFYWYRQILGQKVEFLVSFYNNEISEKSEIFDDQFSVERPDGSNFTLKIRSTKLEDSAMYFCASRLPGQNSYEQYFGPGTRLTVT.

The chain has TRBV21-1 and TRBJ2-1; no DNA check was done on the table's D call, TRBD2. TRBV21-1 is assigned pseudogene status. This CDR3 has 14 residues. Written as DNA, the CDR3 is TGTGCCAGCAGCAAAGTAATTCGCTCGGGGGAGCAGTTCTTC. As protein: CASSKVIRSGEQFF.

The J gene is TRBJ2-7, the V gene TRBV11-2; TRBD1 aligns across 8 bases. The CDR3 extends over 15 amino acids. Trimming took 1 base from V and 2 from J; bases not matched to a gene: 4. CDR1 SGHAT and CDR2 FQNNGV come from the germline V gene. The DNA for the CDR3 is TGTGCCAGCAGCTTAGCCCAGGGGGCACCCTACGAGCAGTACTTC. It is translated as CASSLAQGAPYEQYF.

The chain recombines TRBV9 with TRBJ2-1; 15 bases are a match to TRBD2. The CDR3 consists of 18 residues. With 4 bases clipped from V and 9 bases from J, the junction kept 14 bases outside the gene matches. Germline lookup yields CDR1 SGDLS and CDR2 YYNGEE. CDR3 residues: CASSPWGPGLAGGSEQFF. In DNA form, the CDR3 reads TGTGCCAGCAGCCCCTGGGGTCCGGGACTAGCGGGGGGATCTGAGCAGTTCTTC.

The rearrangement uses TRBV4-1 and TRBJ2-3, with D hard to call. The CDR3 has 15 amino acids. Germline values: CDR1 MGHRA, CDR2 YSYEKL. V was trimmed by 1 base and J by 7 bases, leaving 15 bases between them. CDR3 sequence: CASSQGIDPGYTQYF. CDR3 bases: TGCGCCAGCAGCCAAGGAATAGATCCCGGTTATACGCAGTATTTT.

The chain couples TRBV11-1 to TRBJ2-1; 13 bases map to TRBD2. The CDR3 loop spans 14 amino acids. Per the germline V gene, CDR1 is SGHAT and CDR2 is FQDESV (reference sequence). With 5 bases clipped from V and 9 bases from J, the junction kept 4 bases outside the gene matches. CDR3 amino acids: CASSIRLAGGEQFF. The CDR3 bases are TGTGCCAGCAGCATAAGACTAGCGGGGGGTGAGCAGTTCTTC.

The gene calls are TRBV12-5 and TRBJ2-5, with 9 bases matching TRBD2. This CDR3 is built from 14 residues. J gave up 2 bases and V 6 bases, and 4 bases lay outside the gene matches. The germline gives CDR1 LGHNT, CDR2 FRNRAP. The DNA for the CDR3 is TGTGCTAGTGGGTCCAGCGGGGGGCAAGAGACCCAGTACTTC. Its translation is CASGSSGGQETQYF. Full variable domain (outside the CDR3, taken from reference TRBV12-5 and TRBJ2-5): DARVTQTPRHKVTEMGQEVTMRCQPILGHNTVFWYRQTMMQGLELLAYFRNRAPLDDSGMPKDRFSAEMPDATLATLKIQPSEPRDSAVYFCASGSSGGQETQYFGPGTRLLVL.

This rearrangement joins TRBV25-1 to TRBJ2-7; 10 bases fit TRBD2. The CDR3 sequence is 15 residues long. The junction had 5 bases not matched to a gene; V was cut back by 3 bases and J by 3 bases. CDR1 and CDR2 (germline): MGHDK, SYGVNS. DNA of the CDR3: TGTGCCAGCAGTGATTCCGGGACTAGCGTCTACGAGCAGTACTTC. Translation gives CASSDSGTSVYEQYF.

The CDR3 sequence: CASSVQGTGEKLFF. The CDR3 coding sequence is TGTGCCAGCAGCGTCCAGGGGACGGGTGAAAAACTGTTTTTT. The J gene is TRBJ1-4, the V gene TRBV9, with a tentative D call TRBD1 (6 bases). CDR3 length: 14 amino acids. Trimming took off 2 bases at V and 7 bases at J, with 12 bases between the two ends. Looked up from germline, CDR1 is SGDLS and CDR2 is YYNGEE.

The genes are TRBV4-1 and TRBJ2-2; 10 bases are shared with TRBD1. The CDR3 loop spans 16 amino acids. Germline V gene data show CDR1 as MGHRA and CDR2 as YSYEKL. The V and J ends lost 5 bases and 7 bases, in that order; junction bases with no gene match: 10. The CDR3 region has the DNA TGCGCCAGCAGCACGAGGGGACAGGGGCTAGGCGGGGAGCTGTTTTTT. Its translation: CASSTRGQGLGGELFF.

In DNA, the CDR3 is TGTGCCAGCAGAAAAACAGTGAAAATCTCCTACGAGCAGTACTTC. Translation gives CASRKTVKISYEQYF. The chain has TRBV5-8 and TRBJ2-7; no firm D call. CDR1 and CDR2 from the germline V gene are SGHTS and YDEGEE. Trimming shortened V by 5 bases and J by 0 bases, and 15 bases separated the two germline ends. There are 15 residues in the CDR3.

This chain connects TRBV29-1 to TRBJ2-7, with 7 bases that match TRBD1. Trimming cost V 7 bases and J 2 bases; bases outside gene matches: 11. CDR1 is SQVTM and CDR2 is ANQGSEA in the germline V gene. The CDR3 extends over 14 amino acids. The CDR3 DNA reads as TGCAGCGCCGCCGGGACAGATAACCCCTACGAGCAGTACTTC. Its protein is CSAAGTDNPYEQYF.

V usage is TRBV6-6 and J usage is TRBJ1-2, with D perhaps TRBD1 (5 bases). Trimming cost V 5 bases and J 4 bases, with 5 bases left between them. CDR1 and CDR2 (germline): MNHNY, SVGAGI (reference sequence). This CDR3 has 11 amino acids. The CDR3 DNA reads as TGTGCCAGCAGTCAGGGCTATGGCTACACCTTC. This translates into CASSQGYGYTF.